Listed here are 22 T cell receptor beta chains from one sample, sequenced in a study of OX40 agonist ivuxolimab in advanced cancers. The method was immunoSEQ multiplex PCR; TCRdb's version includes in-frame clones alone and lacks a portion of them. The table has 45,000 to 65,000 clones, 80% to 90% seen once. The source material was CD4+ or CD8+ T cells sorted from blood, sampled in a trial of the OX40 agonist ivuxolimab. The receptors shown here come from an adult with an advanced solid tumor such as melanoma, head and neck, liver or kidney cancer.

J is TRBJ1-3 and V is TRBV2; 9 bases are a match to TRBD1. The CDR3 extends over 15 amino acids. Germline lookup yields CDR1 SNHLY and CDR2 FYNNEI. Unmatched junction bases numbered 5, after V lost 7 bases and J lost 1 base. This CDR3 reads CASTTGTGSGNTIYF. Here the CDR3 DNA reads TGTGCCAGCACCACCGGGACAGGGTCTGGAAACACCATATATTTT.

The rearrangement joins TRBV4-2 to TRBJ1-4; D is possibly TRBD1 (6 bases). Trimming removed 1 base from V and 11 bases from J, with 17 bases in between. This CDR3 has 15 residues. CDR1 and CDR2 (germline): LGHNA, YNFKEQ. The CDR3 bases are TGTGCCAGCAGCCAAGTTTCAGGGGAACCGGGGAAACTGTTTTTT. Its translation: CASSQVSGEPGKLFF.

The V gene is TRBV5-6, the J gene TRBJ2-7; no definite D call. Deletions cut 2 bases from V and 5 bases from J, with 8 bases between. This CDR3 region has 12 residues. CDR1 and CDR2 from the germline V gene are SGHDT and YYEEEE. In DNA, the CDR3 is TGTGCCAGCAGCTTCCCGTCACACGAGCAGTACTTC. Protein: CASSFPSHEQYF.

The V call is TRBV2, the J call TRBJ1-1; 7 bases fit TRBD1. Per germline, CDR1 SNHLY and CDR2 FYNNEI. There are 14 residues in the CDR3. Trimming at V came to 1 base and at J to 5 bases, leaving 4 bases not matched to a gene. The CDR3 here is CASSEEGGITEAFF. In DNA form, the CDR3 reads TGTGCCAGCAGTGAAGAAGGGGGCATAACTGAAGCTTTCTTT.

The chain is built from TRBV29-1 and TRBJ2-2; D unresolved. The CDR3 loop spans 12 amino acids. Trimming pared 1 base from V and 3 bases from J, leaving 3 bases between. Germline CDR1 SQVTM, CDR2 ANQGSEA. Written as DNA, the CDR3 is TGCAGCGTTGAAGCGTACACCGGGGAGCTGTTTTTT. Protein: CSVEAYTGELFF.

The chain has TRBV7-2 and TRBJ2-2; no reliable D call. The germline CDR1 and CDR2 sequences are SGHTA and FQGNSA. With 4 bases removed from V and 2 bases from J, the gap between germline ends came to 8 bases. CDR3 length: 14 residues. CDR3: CASSWSPNTGELFF. The CDR3 DNA sequence: TGTGCCAGCAGCTGGTCCCCCAACACCGGGGAGCTGTTTTTT.

The V and J genes are TRBV5-6 and TRBJ2-1; D assignment may be TRBD1 or TRBD2 (6 bases each). The CDR3 is 17 residues long. Germline V gene lookup returns CDR1 SGHDT and CDR2 YYEEEE. V was cut by 0 bases and J by 5 bases, with 18 bases left in between. The CDR3, as DNA: TGTGCCAGCAGCTTGGACGTTTGGGGGGCAGGGGACAATGAGCAGTTCTTC. This translates into CASSLDVWGAGDNEQFF.

In this sample, this clone turned up a few times. DNA for the CDR3: TGTGCCAGCAGCCCCAGGGGGCGAGAGACCCAGTACTTC. This codes for CASSPRGRETQYF. The gene calls are TRBV7-7 and TRBJ2-5; 8 nucleotides match TRBD1. This CDR3 is 13 amino acids long. V shed 5 bases and J 4 bases; nucleotides not matched to a gene: 3. Per the germline V gene, CDR1 is SSHAT and CDR2 is FNYEAQ (reference sequence).

This chain links TRBV28 with TRBJ1-5; D unresolved. CDR1 is MDHEN and CDR2 is SYDVKM in the germline V gene. The CDR3 extends over 12 amino acids. Deletions cut 5 bases from V and 7 bases from J, with 9 bases between. This CDR3 is CASSEINQPQHF. The CDR3 nucleotides read TGTGCCAGCAGTGAGATTAACCAGCCCCAGCATTTT.

The chain is built from TRBV12-5 and TRBJ1-2; D remains ambiguous. The V gene lost 1 base and the J gene lost 4 bases, with 16 bases spanning the gap. The CDR3 has 16 amino acids. Germline V gene sequence: CDR1 LGHNT, CDR2 FRNRAP. DNA for the CDR3: TGTGCTAGTGGTTTGGCCATAGTGGGCGCCGGCTATGGCTACACCTTC. Protein sequence: CASGLAIVGAGYGYTF.

This clone appeared once. The chain joins TRBV6-1 to TRBJ2-1; 8 bases align to TRBD1. CDR3 size: 15 residues. Per germline, CDR1 MNHNS and CDR2 SASEGT. Losses at the gene ends were 5 bases for V and 2 bases for J; bases not matched to a gene: 5. The CDR3 loop is CASSIDRGTYNEQFF. The CDR3 region has the DNA TGTGCCAGCAGTATCGACAGGGGTACCTACAATGAGCAGTTCTTC.

The gene calls are TRBV14 and TRBJ2-2, with D possibly TRBD1 on 5 matching bases. The CDR3 is 16 amino acids. Germline CDR1 is SGHDN and CDR2 is FVKESK. Trimming shortened V by 4 bases and J by 4 bases, and 16 bases separated the two germline ends. The CDR3 DNA reads as TGTGCCAGCAGCCGGTCCTTAGGGGTTTCCACCGGGGAGCTGTTTTTT. Translating it yields CASSRSLGVSTGELFF.

The chain uses TRBV6-5 and TRBJ2-3, with 8 bases aligning to TRBD2. The CDR3 runs to 16 residues. The junction had 3 bases not matched to a gene; V was cut back by 1 base and J by 0 bases. CDR1 MNHEY and CDR2 SVGAGI come from the germline V gene. The CDR3: CASSYFGGGSTDTQYF. The DNA for the CDR3 is TGTGCCAGCAGTTACTTCGGGGGGGGTAGCACAGATACGCAGTATTTT.

The chain uses TRBV4-1 and TRBJ1-2; D not certain. V lost 1 base, J lost 2 bases, and 8 bases lay in between. Germline CDR1 is MGHRA and CDR2 is YSYEKL. The CDR3 consists of 14 residues. For the CDR3, the DNA is TGCGCCAGCAGCCAAGTAGCCGGGAACTATGGCTACACCTTC. Its translation is CASSQVAGNYGYTF.

V is TRBV19 and J is TRBJ1-4, with D perhaps matching TRBD1 (5 bases). CDR1 is LNHDA and CDR2 is SQIVND in the germline V gene (reference sequence). Between the trimmed V and J ends, which lost 3 bases and 8 bases, there was a span of 13 bases. The CDR3 loop spans 14 amino acids. The CDR3 DNA follows: TGTGCCAGTAGTATTGCCCACGGGGACGAAAAACTGTTTTTT. Amino acids: CASSIAHGDEKLFF.

The chain recombines TRBV7-3 with TRBJ2-1; possible D gene TRBD2, 6 bases. The germline gives CDR1 SGHTA, CDR2 FQGTGA. This CDR3 contains 16 residues. V lost 5 bases and J lost 7, with 21 bases in between. The CDR3 spells CASSPPGGWGRNEQFF. The CDR3 nucleotides read TGTGCCAGCAGCCCCCCTGGGGGTTGGGGGAGGAATGAGCAGTTCTTC.

The chain is built from TRBV6-6 and TRBJ2-7, with TRBD1 matching over 10 bases. The CDR3 has 15 residues. From germline, CDR1 is MNHNY and CDR2 SVGAGI (reference sequence). J was trimmed by 5 bases and V by 5 bases; bases with no gene match: 9. CDR3 amino acids: CASSTPGQGQHEQYF. The CDR3 region has the DNA TGTGCCAGCAGTACGCCGGGACAGGGGCAACACGAGCAGTACTTC.

The chain couples TRBV5-1 to TRBJ1-4; D remains ambiguous. The CDR3 consists of 16 residues. Germline V CDR1 and CDR2: SGHRS, YFSETQ. The V end was cut by 5 bases, the J end by 0 bases, with 14 bases between. CDR3 sequence: CASRRVARATNEKLFF. In DNA form, the CDR3 reads TGCGCCAGCAGACGGGTGGCCCGTGCAACTAATGAAAAACTGTTTTTT.

V gene TRBV5-4 combines with J gene TRBJ2-1; 10 bases align to TRBD2. Losses at the gene ends were 4 bases for V and 10 bases for J; bases not matched to a gene: 8. This CDR3 has 14 residues. Germline V gene data show CDR1 as SGHNT and CDR2 as YYREEE (reference sequence). The CDR3 reads CASSKAGGPREQFF. CDR3 coding DNA: TGTGCCAGCAGCAAAGCGGGGGGGCCAAGGGAGCAGTTCTTC.

This clone was recorded once. The genes are TRBV6-6 and TRBJ2-1; 7 bases line up with TRBD1. From germline, CDR1 is MNHNY and CDR2 SVGAGI (reference sequence). V lost 2 bases, J lost 9 bases, and 4 bases stayed unmatched. The CDR3 loop spans 13 amino acids. CDR3 amino acids: CASSYQQGSEQFF. The CDR3 DNA follows: TGTGCCAGCAGTTACCAACAGGGGAGTGAGCAGTTCTTC.

This clone was recorded a few times. The V call is TRBV7-2, the J call TRBJ1-6; possible D gene TRBD1, 5 bases. The CDR3 is made up of 16 amino acids. Germline assignment: CDR1 SGHTA and CDR2 FQGNSA. V was pared by 0 bases and J by 7 bases, with 13 bases between. In DNA form, the CDR3 reads TGTGCCAGCAGCTTAGCCGGGGGTATGAGCAATTCACCCCTCCACTTT. Protein sequence: CASSLAGGMSNSPLHF. The variable domain in full, with the rest retrieved from reference TRBV7-2 and TRBJ1-6, is GAGVSQSPSNKVTEKGKDVELRCDPISGHTALYWYRQSLGQGLEFLIYFQGNSAPDKSGLPSDRFSAERTGGSVSTLTIQRTQQEDSAVYLCASSLAGGMSNSPLHFGNGTRLTVT.

The V gene is TRBV11-1, the J gene TRBJ1-6; D remains unclear. The CDR3 spans 15 residues. Germline CDR1 is SGHAT and CDR2 is FQDESV (reference sequence). V lost 4 bases to trimming and J lost 8 bases, with 15 bases between them. CDR3 loop: CASSSRTPADSPLHF. In DNA, the CDR3 is TGTGCCAGCAGCTCCCGTACCCCAGCGGATTCACCCCTCCACTTT.